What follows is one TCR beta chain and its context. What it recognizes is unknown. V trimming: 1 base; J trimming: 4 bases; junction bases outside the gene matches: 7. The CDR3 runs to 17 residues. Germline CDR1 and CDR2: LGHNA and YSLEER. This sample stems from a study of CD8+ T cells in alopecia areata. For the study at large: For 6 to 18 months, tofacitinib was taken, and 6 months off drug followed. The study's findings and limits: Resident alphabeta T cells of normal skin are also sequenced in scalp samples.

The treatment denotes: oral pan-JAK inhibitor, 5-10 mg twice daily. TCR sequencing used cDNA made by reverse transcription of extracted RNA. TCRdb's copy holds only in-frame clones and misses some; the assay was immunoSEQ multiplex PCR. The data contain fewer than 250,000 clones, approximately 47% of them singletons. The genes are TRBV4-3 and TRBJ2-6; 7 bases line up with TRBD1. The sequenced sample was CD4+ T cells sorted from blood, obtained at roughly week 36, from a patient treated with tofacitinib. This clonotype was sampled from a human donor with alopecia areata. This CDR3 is CASSQAPQGVGANVLTF. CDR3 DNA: TGCGCCAGCAGCCAAGCCCCCCAGGGGGTGGGGGCCAACGTCCTGACTTTC.